This T cell receptor (beta chain) was profiled in a study of post-analysis software for immune sequencing data. Each TCR beta cDNA library carried unique molecular identifiers. TCRdb analysed the PCR reads with MiXCR anew, one entry per CDR3 protein. The data contain a few hundred thousand distinct CDR3 sequences, around a third of them seen just once; the ten biggest clones take up approximately 5.4%. The germline V and J ends were trimmed by 1 base and 3 bases, with 10 bases remaining between them. CDR3 size: 14 residues. The germline V gene has CDR1 SGDLS and CDR2 YYNGEE. Points on this clonotype: Antigen specificity is unknown.

Notes on the study in general: Roughly 5 TRBV segments (TRBV5-6, TRBV5-1 and TRBV20-1 among them) occurred more frequently in patients than in controls.

This TCR was sampled from a girl aged 2-17 years with multiple sclerosis. This rearrangement joins TRBV9 to TRBJ1-2; tentative D call: TRBD1 (5 bases). The sequencing sample was made of blood. The DNA for the CDR3 is TGTGCCAGCAGCGTATCTCGGGGCGACTATGGCTACACCTTC. Amino acids: CASSVSRGDYGYTF.